Below are 12 T cell receptor beta chains sequenced from a single sample in a study of blood T cells in healthy people across ages. The authors ran a second PCR of about 6 to 11 cycles using a sample-barcoded 5' primer and a J-beta primer mix. Each CDR3 protein is one row after TCRdb ran MiXCR on the 5' RACE reads. This table holds about 650,000 distinct CDR3 sequences, roughly half found once. The specimen sequenced was blood. The receptors were gathered from a woman aged 80 or over in good health.

This clonotype was seen a handful of times. The chain uses TRBV2 and TRBJ2-7; a possible D gene is TRBD2 (6 bases). This CDR3 is built from 12 residues. V lost 6 bases and J lost 7, with 13 bases in between. Germline CDR1 and CDR2: SNHLY and FYNNEI. CDR3 in DNA: TGTGCCAGCAGCATCCTCCGGGAGGAGCAGTACTTC. Its protein product is CASSILREEQYF.

This clonotype was seen only a few times. J is TRBJ2-1 and V is TRBV30, with D uncertain. Germline V gene sequence: CDR1 GTSNPN, CDR2 SVGIG (reference sequence). The CDR3 consists of 11 residues. V was clipped by 4 bases and J by 7 bases, with 8 bases between them. In nucleotides, the CDR3 is TGTGCCTGGACGCTGCGTAATGAGCAGTTCTTC. Translated, it gives CAWTLRNEQFF.

J is TRBJ2-3 and V is TRBV27; unclear D gene. Germline loops: CDR1 MNHEY, CDR2 SMNVEV (reference sequence). This CDR3 region has 13 residues. Trimming left V 5 bases short and J 4 bases short, with 10 bases between. The DNA of the CDR3 is TGTGCCAGCAGTCCCTGGTTGCCAGATACGCAGTATTTT. Protein sequence: CASSPWLPDTQYF.

Notes on this clonotype: The junction and the germline gene differ at one end; a read error may be behind it. This chain uses TRBV12-3 or TRBV12-4 with TRBJ2-7; a weak D match, TRBD2 (5 bases). The CDR3 has 15 residues. The CDR3 loop is CASSPLRGESYEQYF. In nucleotides, the CDR3 is TGTGCCAGCAGCCCCCTCCGGGGAGAGTCCTACGAACAGTACTTC.

The rearrangement uses TRBV3-1 and TRBJ1-2; D call uncertain. Germline V CDR1 and CDR2: LGHDT, YNNKEL (reference sequence). Trimming pared 2 bases from V and 7 bases from J, leaving 14 bases between. The CDR3 runs 14 residues. In nucleotides, the CDR3 is TGTGCCAGCAGCCAAACCTCTCGGATAAGTGGCTACACCTTC. Its translation: CASSQTSRISGYTF. Full variable domain (outside the CDR3, taken from reference TRBV3-1 and TRBJ1-2): DTAVSQTPKYLVTQMGNDKSIKCEQNLGHDTMYWYKQDSKKFLKIMFSYNNKELIINETVPNRFSPKSPDKAHLNLHINSLELGDSAVYFCASSQTSRISGYTFGSGTRLTVV.

This clonotype has at least ten counts. The rearrangement uses TRBV12-3 or TRBV12-4 and TRBJ2-6; unclear D gene. The CDR3 is made up of 15 amino acids. Deletions cut 1 base from V and 3 bases from J, with 7 bases between. The DNA for the CDR3 is TGTGCCAGCAGTTTAGGGGCTTTTGGGGCCAACGTCCTGACTTTC. It encodes CASSLGAFGANVLTF.

This clonotype was recorded at least ten times. V gene TRBV3-1 combines with J gene TRBJ2-7; 8 nucleotides agree with TRBD2. The CDR3 extends over 15 amino acids. The J segment lost 5 bases and the V segment lost 3 bases, leaving 9 bases of the junction unmatched. CDR1 and CDR2 (germline): LGHDT, YNNKEL (reference sequence). The CDR3 nucleotides are TGTGCCAGCAGCCATTCAGGACTAGCTACCCACGAGCAGTACTTC. This translates into CASSHSGLATHEQYF.

The DNA for the CDR3 is TGCGCCAGCAGCACGGCCCCTTTAGAGACCCAGTACTTC. Protein product: CASSTAPLETQYF. The chain employs TRBV5-1 and TRBJ2-5; D is undetermined. The germline V and J ends were trimmed by 4 bases and 4 bases, with 11 bases remaining between them. Germline assignment: CDR1 SGHRS and CDR2 YFSETQ. This CDR3 has 13 residues.

Of note for this clonotype: A much more abundant neighbour one base away suggests this may be a read error. The J gene is TRBJ1-5, the V gene TRBV20-1; 7 bases match TRBD1. J was trimmed by 6 bases and V by 1 base; bases with no gene match: 15. The V gene's germline CDR1 is DFQATT and CDR2 SNEGSKA (reference sequence). CDR3 size: 17 residues. Here the CDR3 DNA reads TGCAGTGCTAGAGGGGGTCGGAGGACAGGAGGAAGTCAGCCCCAGCATTTT. Translating it yields CSARGGRRTGGSQPQHF.

The chain couples TRBV20-1 to TRBJ1-5, with D perhaps matching TRBD1 (5 bases). This CDR3 region has 14 residues. Trimming shortened V by 4 bases and J by 2 bases, and 12 bases separated the two germline ends. Germline values: CDR1 DFQATT, CDR2 SNEGSKA (reference sequence). The CDR3 spells CSAMQGNGNQPQHF. The CDR3, as DNA: TGCAGTGCTATGCAGGGTAACGGCAATCAGCCCCAGCATTTT.

This clonotype was seen just once. The chain employs TRBV28 and TRBJ2-3; perhaps TRBD2 as D (5 bases). There are 13 residues in the CDR3. Per germline, CDR1 MDHEN and CDR2 SYDVKM. The ends were cut back, 8 bases at V and 1 base at J, with 10 bases in the middle. Written as DNA, the CDR3 is TGTGCCAGCTGGACTCTTCGCACAGATACGCAGTATTTT. Translation: CASWTLRTDTQYF. Drawing the rest from reference TRBV28 and TRBJ2-3, the complete variable domain is DVKVTQSSRYLVKRTGEKVFLECVQDMDHENMFWYRQDPGLGLRLIYFSYDVKMKEKGDIPEGYSVSREKKERFSLILESASTNQTSMYLCASWTLRTDTQYFGPGTRLTVL.

V is TRBV5-1 and J is TRBJ2-7; a weak D match, TRBD1 (6 bases). CDR1 and CDR2 from the germline V gene are SGHRS and YFSETQ. Between the trimmed V and J ends, which lost 3 bases and 2 bases, there was a span of 9 bases. The CDR3 consists of 13 residues. CDR3 loop: CASSWDKAYEQYF. The CDR3 DNA reads TGCGCCAGCAGCTGGGACAAAGCCTACGAGCAGTACTTC.